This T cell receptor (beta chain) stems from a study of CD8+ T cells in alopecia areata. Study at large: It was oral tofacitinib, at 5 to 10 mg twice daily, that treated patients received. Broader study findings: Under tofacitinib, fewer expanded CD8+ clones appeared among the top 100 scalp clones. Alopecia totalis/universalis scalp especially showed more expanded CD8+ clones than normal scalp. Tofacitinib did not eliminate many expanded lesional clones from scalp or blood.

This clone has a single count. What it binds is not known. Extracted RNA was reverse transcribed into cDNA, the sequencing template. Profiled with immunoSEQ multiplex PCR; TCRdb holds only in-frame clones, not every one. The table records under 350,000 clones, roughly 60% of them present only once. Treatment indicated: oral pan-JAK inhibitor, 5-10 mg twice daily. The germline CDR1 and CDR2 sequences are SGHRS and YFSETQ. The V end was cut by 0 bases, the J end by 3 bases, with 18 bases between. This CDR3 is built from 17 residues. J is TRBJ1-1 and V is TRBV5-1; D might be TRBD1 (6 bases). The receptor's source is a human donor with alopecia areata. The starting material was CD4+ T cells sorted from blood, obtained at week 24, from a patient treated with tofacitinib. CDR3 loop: CASSLAVGPTGHTEAFF. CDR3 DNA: TGCGCCAGCAGCTTGGCAGTTGGGCCCACAGGGCACACTGAAGCTTTCTTT. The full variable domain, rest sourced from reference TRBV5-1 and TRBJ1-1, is KAGVTQTPRYLIKTRGQQVTLSCSPISGHRSVSWYQQTPGQGLQFLFEYFSETQRNKGNFPGRFSGRQFSNSRSEMNVSTLELGDSALYLCASSLAVGPTGHTEAFFGQGTRLTVV.